This T cell receptor beta chain derives from a study of low-dose radiotherapy and immunotherapy resistance in tumors. Alpha- and beta-chain coverage of first-strand cDNA came from TRAV- and TRBV-specific primers. For amplifying TCRs, the PCR ran for approximately 21 cycles with Phusion, which was used together with a constant-region primer and the adapter on the V primers. MiXCR was run by TCRdb on the reads, yielding one entry per CDR3 protein. The repertoire has 17,000 or so distinct CDR3 sequences, 70% of them found once; the top ten carry approximately 5%. Germline CDR1 reads LGHNA; CDR2 reads YNFKEQ. The CDR3 is 11 amino acids. Concerning this clonotype itself: Sequence at one end of the junction differs from germline and may be a read error.

The chain joins TRBV4-2 to TRBJ1-6; D is perhaps TRBD1 (6 bases). The sequence derives from a human donor with advanced metastatic prostate, ovarian, gallbladder or colorectal cancer (not recorded which). This table probably holds off-target reads from a library built for another chain. CDR3: CASSQSTGGFF. As DNA, the CDR3 is TGTGCCAGCAGCCAATCGACAGGAGGTTTTTTT.